One and the same sample provided the 20 T cell receptor beta chains below, sequenced in a study of blood T cell repertoires in COVID-19 (dated by TCRdb to about 2020). Library generation was performed with the immunoSEQ multiplex PCR assay. TCRdb took over this immuneACCESS table, retaining in-frame rearrangements with V and J assigned. Such tables are incomplete; in checked studies, under half of the missing clones stem from an unresolved V gene, and the remainder is unexplained. The sample table lists some 390,000 clones, approximately 89% of them with a count of one. The ten most abundant clones make up about 1.7% of the sample. Sequenced input: PBMCs or T cells enriched from blood (not recorded which). The receptors come from a woman in her 30s who had recovered from COVID-19.

The rearrangement uses TRBV24-1 and TRBJ2-3, with 15 bases identical to TRBD2. The CDR3 sequence is 18 residues long. In germline, CDR1 is KGHDR, CDR2 SFDVKD. The V segment lost 3 bases and the J segment 0 bases; nucleotides outside the gene matches: 3. The CDR3 bases are TGTGCCACCAGTGATACGGGACTAGCGGGGGGAAGCACAGATACGCAGTATTTT. The encoded protein is CATSDTGLAGGSTDTQYF.

The chain links TRBV5-6 to TRBJ1-1, with TRBD1 matching 9 bases. V lost 4 bases to trimming and J lost 4 bases; unmatched junction nucleotides: 8. This CDR3 region has 15 residues. CDR1 and CDR2 from the germline V gene are SGHDT and YYEEEE. The CDR3 region has the DNA TGTGCCAGCAGCACCGGGACAGGGCTTGGCACTGAAGCTTTCTTT. Protein product: CASSTGTGLGTEAFF.

This clone appeared a few times. The chain couples TRBV19 to TRBJ1-6; D gene unclear. This CDR3 region has 15 residues. Germline values: CDR1 LNHDA, CDR2 SQIVND (reference sequence). Trimming pared 4 bases from V and 0 bases from J, leaving 7 bases between. The CDR3: CASSRQSSYNSPLHF. CDR3 DNA: TGTGCCAGTAGTAGGCAAAGCTCCTATAATTCACCCCTCCACTTT.

The CDR3 DNA sequence: TGTGCCAGCAGCTTAAATAGCGGGAGTAACAATGAGCAGTTCTTC. Translation gives CASSLNSGSNNEQFF. The genes are TRBV13 and TRBJ2-1; TRBD2 matches at 9 bases. Trimming cost V 2 bases and J 5 bases; bases outside gene matches: 4. Germline V gives CDR1 PRHDT, CDR2 FYEKMQ (reference sequence). The CDR3 is 15 residues long.

This clone showed up just once. The rearrangement uses TRBV30 and TRBJ1-1; D may be TRBD1 (6 bases). Germline V gene data show CDR1 as GTSNPN and CDR2 as SVGIG (reference sequence). Trimming removed 4 bases at V and 11 bases at J, with 11 bases between. The CDR3 extends over 10 amino acids. This CDR3 reads CAWISGVAFF. CDR3 nucleotide sequence: TGTGCCTGGATTTCAGGGGTGGCTTTCTTT. Looking up the rest from reference TRBV30 and TRBJ1-1 gives the full variable domain: SQTIHQWPATLVQPVGSPLSLECTVEGTSNPNLYWYRQAAGRGLQLLFYSVGIGQISSEVPQNLSASRPQDRQFILSSKKLLLSDSGFYLCAWISGVAFFGQGTRLTVV.

The J gene is TRBJ2-1, the V gene TRBV24-1; TRBD1 might be the D (5 bases). V was shortened by 9 bases and J by 5 bases, with 7 bases between the two germline ends. Germline lookup yields CDR1 KGHDR and CDR2 SFDVKD. The CDR3 covers 11 residues. The CDR3 nucleotides read TGTGCCACCCGCAGGGACAATGAGCAGTTCTTC. This codes for CATRRDNEQFF.

This chain connects TRBV18 to TRBJ1-1, with D possibly being TRBD1 (6 bases). The V and J ends lost 0 bases and 5 bases respectively, with 10 bases between them. From germline, CDR1 is KGHSH and CDR2 LQKENI. There are 14 residues in the CDR3. In DNA form, the CDR3 reads TGTGCCAGCTCACCACCGGACAGCGCTACTGAAGCTTTCTTT. Its translation is CASSPPDSATEAFF.

The rearrangement links TRBV4-2 to TRBJ1-2, with D tentatively TRBD1 (6 bases). The germline CDR1 and CDR2 sequences are LGHNA and YNFKEQ. Trimming left V 0 bases short and J 3 bases short, with 11 bases between. This CDR3 region has 15 residues. The chain's CDR3 is CASSQDRGIHYGYTF. The CDR3 coding sequence is TGTGCCAGCAGCCAAGACAGGGGAATTCACTATGGCTACACCTTC.

This clone was recorded only once. V gene TRBV7-2 combines with J gene TRBJ1-2; possible D gene TRBD1, 6 bases. Deletions cut 2 bases from V and 7 bases from J, with 17 bases between. This CDR3 region has 15 residues. CDR1 and CDR2 from the germline V gene are SGHTA and FQGNSA. The CDR3 coding sequence is TGTGCCAGCAGCTTAAATCGAAACAGGGAGAGTGGCTACACCTTC. It encodes CASSLNRNRESGYTF.

The chain links TRBV4-3 to TRBJ1-1; possibly TRBD1 for D (5 bases). V lost 1 base to trimming and J lost 7 bases, with 13 bases between them. CDR1 is LGHNA and CDR2 is YSLEER in the germline V gene. The CDR3 runs to 14 residues. The chain's CDR3 is CASSQGTPTLEAFF. DNA for the CDR3: TGCGCCAGCAGCCAAGGGACACCTACACTTGAAGCTTTCTTT.

V is TRBV5-1 and J is TRBJ2-5; 8 bases are shared with TRBD1. The V and J ends lost 3 bases and 1 base, in that order; junction bases with no gene match: 2. Germline V lookup: CDR1 SGHRS, CDR2 YFSETQ. CDR3 length: 14 residues. As DNA, the CDR3 is TGCGCCAGCAGCTACGGACAGGGCCAAGAGACCCAGTACTTC. Encoded protein: CASSYGQGQETQYF. Together with reference TRBV5-1 and TRBJ2-5, the CDR3 gives the full variable domain: KAGVTQTPRYLIKTRGQQVTLSCSPISGHRSVSWYQQTPGQGLQFLFEYFSETQRNKGNFPGRFSGRQFSNSRSEMNVSTLELGDSALYLCASSYGQGQETQYFGPGTRLLVL.

The V gene is TRBV27, the J gene TRBJ1-6; D gene uncertain. Trimming pared 3 bases from V and 9 bases from J, leaving 9 bases between. The CDR3 runs to 13 residues. The germline gives CDR1 MNHEY, CDR2 SMNVEV (reference sequence). Here the CDR3 reads CASSFQWSSPLHF. CDR3 sequence (DNA): TGTGCCAGCAGTTTTCAGTGGAGTTCACCCCTCCACTTT.

The rearrangement joins TRBV4-2 to TRBJ2-7; D is possibly TRBD2 (5 bases). The germline V gene has CDR1 LGHNA and CDR2 YNFKEQ. Trimming removed 1 base from V and 3 bases from J, with 22 bases in between. There are 18 residues in the CDR3. The CDR3, as DNA: TGTGCCAGCAGCCAAGTCGTCCCCATCTTGGAGGCCTACTACGAGCAGTACTTC. Amino acids: CASSQVVPILEAYYEQYF.

This chain links TRBV9 with TRBJ1-2; perhaps TRBD1 as D (6 bases). The ends were cut back, 0 bases at V and 8 bases at J, with 14 bases in the middle. This CDR3 has 14 amino acids. Germline CDR1 reads SGDLS; CDR2 reads YYNGEE. The CDR3 bases are TGTGCCAGCAGCGTAGGAAGCGGGGGGCGAGGCTACACCTTC. Translated, it gives CASSVGSGGRGYTF.

The chain uses TRBV5-1 and TRBJ1-1; 12 positions agree with TRBD1. CDR1 is SGHRS, CDR2 YFSETQ, per germline. This CDR3 is built from 18 residues. V trimming: 4 bases; J trimming: 3 bases; junction bases outside the gene matches: 13. CDR3 nucleotides: TGCGCCAGCAGCCCTTCGGGACAGGGGGCCGGAGGGGACACTGAAGCTTTCTTT. Protein product: CASSPSGQGAGGDTEAFF. Complete variable domain (other parts from reference TRBV5-1 and TRBJ1-1): KAGVTQTPRYLIKTRGQQVTLSCSPISGHRSVSWYQQTPGQGLQFLFEYFSETQRNKGNFPGRFSGRQFSNSRSEMNVSTLELGDSALYLCASSPSGQGAGGDTEAFFGQGTRLTVV.

Worth noting for this clone: The identical CDR3 is also encoded by other nucleotide sequences in the sample. The gene calls are TRBV18 and TRBJ1-5; TRBD1 aligns across 9 bases. The length of the CDR3 is 16 residues. Germline V gene data show CDR1 as KGHSH and CDR2 as LQKENI. Germline trimming cut 3 bases from V and 1 base from J; bases unmatched to any gene: 4. The CDR3 here is CASSPNRGLSNQPQHF. The CDR3 nucleotides read TGTGCCAGCTCACCTAACAGGGGGCTAAGCAATCAGCCCCAGCATTTT.

This clone was seen a single time. Different DNA sequences within this sample yield the same CDR3. The genes are TRBV10-3 and TRBJ1-1; TRBD1 might be the D (5 bases). Trimming took off 2 bases at V and 1 base at J, with 5 bases between the two ends. Germline loops: CDR1 ENHRY, CDR2 SYGVKD. This CDR3 comprises 13 residues. CDR3 nucleotides: TGTGCCATCAGTGAGACAGGGAACACTGAAGCTTTCTTT. Translation gives CAISETGNTEAFF.

The chain couples TRBV28 to TRBJ2-3; maybe TRBD2 (7 bases). V was trimmed by 1 base and J by 3 bases, leaving 14 bases between them. The germline CDR1 and CDR2 sequences are MDHEN and SYDVKM. The CDR3 runs to 16 residues. The CDR3 here is CASSLFVGGQTDTQYF. CDR3 DNA: TGTGCCAGCAGTTTATTCGTCGGGGGGCAAACAGATACGCAGTATTTT.

V gene TRBV12-3 or TRBV12-4 combines with J gene TRBJ1-1; D gene ambiguous. The CDR3 covers 13 residues. Trimming left V 6 bases short and J 1 base short, with 9 bases between. This CDR3 is CASRRAGNTEAFF. The CDR3 DNA reads as TGTGCCAGCAGGCGCGCGGGGAACACTGAAGCTTTCTTT.

The V gene is TRBV5-4, the J gene TRBJ2-1; D might be TRBD2 (6 bases). CDR3 size: 16 residues. Trimming removed 4 bases at V and 2 bases at J, with 16 bases between. In germline, CDR1 is SGHNT, CDR2 YYREEE (reference sequence). This CDR3 reads CASSRPGLPTYNEQFF. The CDR3 DNA reads TGTGCCAGCAGCAGACCGGGACTCCCGACCTACAATGAGCAGTTCTTC.